This TCR beta chain was captured by sequencing in a study of blood T cell repertoires in COVID-19 (TCRdb year 2020). For the study in its entirety: Collaborator samples came from the United States, Italy and Spain and covered acute and convalescent phases of COVID-19. The material from the prospective study consisted of cDNA or gDNA derived from T cells, B-cell-depleted T cells, or PBMCs. The dataset comprised deeply sampled blood TCRbeta repertoires from subjects exposed to, actively infected with, or recovered from COVID-19. The repertoires were made available in a free public database intended to serve as a resource for research on the immune response to SARS-CoV-2. Samples came from the ongoing ImmuneRACE study (first 160 participants) plus 1,254 subjects from 6 global collaborators. The sample metadata nearly always contained a de-identified subject ID, COVID-19 status, age in years and sex. Where available, HLA class I and class II types were taken from metadata supplied by the sample provider and were not determined by assay-based typing. General findings and caveats noted by the study authors: The amount of clinical and demographic metadata varied by source and participant and was provided uncurated.

At one collaborating source in Seattle, patients were enrolled during active infection and were followed longitudinally through the course of disease. The collaborating institutions used their own protocols to collect whole blood in K2EDTA tubes. For TCRbeta analysis, collaborators shipped samples as frozen whole blood, isolated PBMCs, or DNA extracted from either of those sample types. TCRbeta CDR3 regions were amplified from genomic DNA by means of the immunoSEQ Assay, a bias-controlled multiplex PCR. Processing in the source paper ran as follows. Nucleated cell counts per sample were estimated from amplification of reference gene primers within the assay. Sequence reads were collapsed and filtered to measure the absolute abundance of every unique TCRbeta CDR3 rearrangement. Productive Simpson clonality was computed per sample as the square root of Simpson's diversity index over productive rearrangements. TCRdb retrieved this table from immuneACCESS and kept in-frame rearrangements only. Not all clones are present; in checked studies, unresolved V genes account for under half, and no reason is known for the remainder. V and J calls and clone size are copied from that table; D and trimming were computed from the DNA. The sample data list 250,000 to 350,000 clones, and approximately 86% of these were observed just once. The top ten clones comprise 0.87% of the sample.

A note on this clone: Its specific antigen is unknown. Per-base quality was not reported, and no clone a single base away is much larger than it.

V is shortened by 10 bases, J by 3 bases, and the region joining them spans 16 bases. The CDR3 sequence holds 14 residues, the cysteine and phenylalanine included. This entry keeps only the CDR3 DNA: 42 bases, framed from base 1. CDR1 and CDR2 are read off the germline V gene as ENHRY and SYGVKD. The chain joins TRBV10-3 to TRBJ2-1, with a tentative D gene TRBD2 over 6 matching bases. The sample consisted of peripheral blood. This receptor was obtained from a human donor with COVID-19, enrolled during active disease. The donor label of this sample is uncertain. For the CDR3, the sequence is CATLFSGVYNEQFF. The DNA sequence is as follows: TGTGCCACCCTTTTTAGCGGAGTCTACAATGAGCAGTTCTTC.